This entry lists 32 T cell receptor beta chains sequenced from one sample in a study of cytomegalovirus exposure and HLA in healthy donors. A multiplex PCR was run with 60 Vbeta primers and 13 Jbeta primers. Produced via immunoSEQ multiplex PCR; TCRdb's table is partial and in-frame only. The data contain approximately 200,000 clones, 78% of them seen just once; the ten biggest clones take up around 6%. Sequenced: PBMCs. These receptors were obtained from a woman aged 25 to 39 in good health and CMV-seropositive.

The chain couples TRBV27 to TRBJ1-6, with D possibly being TRBD1 (5 bases). This CDR3 region has 14 residues. Germline CDR1 MNHEY, CDR2 SMNVEV (reference sequence). Trimming took 5 bases from V and 10 from J, leaving 15 bases between them. CDR3 nucleotide sequence: TGTGCCAGCAGTCGGGGGAACTTCGAGTCACCCCTCCACTTT. It encodes CASSRGNFESPLHF.

V gene TRBV7-8 combines with J gene TRBJ2-3; weak D call: TRBD2 (5 bases). Trimming pared 2 bases from V and 0 bases from J, leaving 18 bases between. The V gene's germline CDR1 is SGHVS and CDR2 FQNEAQ. The CDR3 has 18 amino acids. The CDR3, as DNA: TGTGCCAGCAGCTTATGGGTCCGGACTTCCTCTAGCACAGATACGCAGTATTTT. Its translation: CASSLWVRTSSSTDTQYF.

The rearrangement joins TRBV6-6 to TRBJ1-5, with D possibly being TRBD1 (6 bases). Trimming left V 8 bases short and J 0 bases short, with 8 bases between. The CDR3 spans 13 residues. The V gene's germline CDR1 is MNHNY and CDR2 SVGAGI (reference sequence). CDR3 sequence reads: CASYRDSNQPQHF. The DNA for the CDR3 is TGTGCCAGCTACAGGGATAGCAATCAGCCCCAGCATTTT.

The genes are TRBV6-1 and TRBJ2-3; D gene ambiguous. The CDR3 is 10 amino acids. Germline CDR1 reads MNHNS; CDR2 reads SASEGT. CDR3 bases: TGTGCGGCGGGCACAGATACGCAGTATTTT. Amino acids: CAAGTDTQYF.

The chain carries TRBV5-6 and TRBJ2-5, with D uncertain. Germline V gene sequence: CDR1 SGHDT, CDR2 YYEEEE. V gave up 0 bases and J gave up 11 bases, with 20 bases separating them. This CDR3 has 15 amino acids. The CDR3 is CASSLALALVTEQYF. CDR3 nucleotide sequence: TGTGCCAGCAGCTTGGCGCTGGCCTTAGTGACGGAGCAGTACTTC.

V is TRBV7-8 and J is TRBJ1-5, with 10 bases identical to TRBD1. The CDR3 totals 16 residues. CDR1 SGHVS and CDR2 FQNEAQ come from the germline V gene. After removal of 3 bases from V and 5 bases from J, the junction contained 7 bases not matched to a gene. The CDR3 is CASSFLTGTGDQPQHF. The CDR3 DNA is TGTGCCAGCAGCTTCTTAACCGGGACAGGGGATCAGCCCCAGCATTTT.

The chain links TRBV5-1 to TRBJ2-5, with D possibly being TRBD1 (5 bases). This CDR3 region has 14 residues. Trimming left V 0 bases short and J 2 bases short, with 8 bases between. Germline lookup yields CDR1 SGHRS and CDR2 YFSETQ. The CDR3 DNA reads TGCGCCAGCAGCTTGGGACAGCTTCAAGAGACCCAGTACTTC. Translation gives CASSLGQLQETQYF.

The J gene is TRBJ1-5, the V gene TRBV19; D is uncertain. The germline CDR1 and CDR2 sequences are LNHDA and SQIVND (reference sequence). This CDR3 has 15 amino acids. V lost 6 bases and J 1 base, leaving 13 bases between the germline ends. For the CDR3, the DNA is TGTGCCAGTAGCGCCGTTGGAGGGAGCAATCAGCCCCAGCATTTT. It codes for CASSAVGGSNQPQHF.

The chain is built from TRBV10-3 and TRBJ1-2; 9 bases line up with TRBD1. In germline, CDR1 is ENHRY, CDR2 SYGVKD. The CDR3 spans 15 residues. With V trimmed by 7 bases and J by 4 bases, 10 bases remained unmatched. The CDR3 sequence is CAIKFGTGSTYGYTF. The CDR3 DNA reads TGTGCCATCAAGTTCGGGACAGGGAGTACCTATGGCTACACCTTC.

This chain connects TRBV5-4 to TRBJ1-4; a weak D match, TRBD1 (6 bases). Trimming stripped 0 bases from V and 8 bases from J, with 14 bases between. Germline loops: CDR1 SGHNT, CDR2 YYREEE (reference sequence). The CDR3 loop spans 15 amino acids. CDR3 sequence: CASSLGGGREEKLFF. In nucleotides, the CDR3 is TGTGCCAGCAGCTTGGGTGGGGGCCGCGAAGAAAAACTGTTTTTT.

This clone was seen only a few times. This sequence joins TRBV4-1 and TRBJ1-1, with 8 positions matching TRBD1. The CDR3 totals 14 residues. Germline V gene sequence: CDR1 MGHRA, CDR2 YSYEKL. V dropped 1 base and J dropped 5; count of bases not matched to a gene: 3. CDR3: CASSQGQGLTEAFF. CDR3 DNA sequence: TGCGCCAGCAGCCAAGGACAGGGGTTAACTGAAGCTTTCTTT.

The rearrangement links TRBV28 to TRBJ2-5; TRBD2 aligns across 9 bases. V was pared by 6 bases and J by 2 bases, with 19 bases of the junction left unmatched. Germline V gene lookup returns CDR1 MDHEN and CDR2 SYDVKM. The CDR3 is 19 residues long. CDR3 bases: TGTGCCAGCAGGGCCTCGACAGGTACTGTAGCGGGAGCTCAAGAGACCCAGTACTTC. Its translation is CASRASTGTVAGAQETQYF.

This chain uses TRBV19 with TRBJ1-4; 8 nucleotides agree with TRBD1. CDR1 and CDR2 (germline): LNHDA, SQIVND (reference sequence). After removal of 6 bases from V and 2 bases from J, the junction contained 2 bases not matched to a gene. The length of the CDR3 is 14 residues. The CDR3 nucleotides read TGTGCCAGTAGCAGGACAGGGACTAATGAAAAACTGTTTTTT. Amino acids: CASSRTGTNEKLFF.

The chain is built from TRBV5-1 and TRBJ2-3; TRBD2 aligns across 13 bases. The V gene end was trimmed by 4 bases and the J gene end by 0 bases; junction bases not matched to a gene: 11. This CDR3 spans 19 amino acids. Germline CDR1 and CDR2: SGHRS and YFSETQ. The DNA of the CDR3 is TGCGCCAGCAGCCCCTACCCCGGGACTAGCGGGGCTAGCACAGATACGCAGTATTTT. Its translation: CASSPYPGTSGASTDTQYF. The entire variable domain, with the rest obtained from reference TRBV5-1 and TRBJ2-3, is as follows: KAGVTQTPRYLIKTRGQQVTLSCSPISGHRSVSWYQQTPGQGLQFLFEYFSETQRNKGNFPGRFSGRQFSNSRSEMNVSTLELGDSALYLCASSPYPGTSGASTDTQYFGPGTRLTVL.

The V call is TRBV21-1, the J call TRBJ1-1. TRBV21-1 is annotated as a pseudogene. This CDR3 has 14 amino acids. As DNA, the CDR3 is TGTGCCAGATATGCCTACGGGGGGTTGAATGAAGCTTTCTTT. Amino acids: CARYAYGGLNEAFF.

In its sample, this clone was seen a few times. The chain is built from TRBV19 and TRBJ2-6, with 10 positions matching TRBD1. V shed 2 bases and J 2 bases; nucleotides not matched to a gene: 18. This CDR3 is 22 amino acids long. From germline, CDR1 is LNHDA and CDR2 SQIVND (reference sequence). The CDR3 DNA reads TGTGCCAGTAGTATAATCGGGACAGGGGCCCTACTCAGGGGTACTGGGGCCAACGTCCTGACTTTC. Its translation: CASSIIGTGALLRGTGANVLTF.

The genes are TRBV11-3 and TRBJ1-1, with 8 bases aligning to TRBD1. CDR1 and CDR2 (germline): SGHNT, YENEEA. CDR3 length: 15 residues. The trim removed 2 bases at V and 5 bases at J, leaving 7 bases unmatched. In DNA, the CDR3 is TGTGCCAGCAGCTTACCCGGACAGGGAGAAACTGAAGCTTTCTTT. It is translated as CASSLPGQGETEAFF.

This clone has only one observation. At one boundary the junction diverges from the germline segment, which might be a read error. This rearrangement joins TRBV4-2 to TRBJ1-2, with TRBD1 matching 8 bases. The germline gives CDR1 LGHNA, CDR2 YNFKEQ. The CDR3 has 13 residues. The CDR3 bases are TGTGCCAGCAGCCAACTGGACAGGGCTGGCTACCCCTTC. Protein product: CASSQLDRAGYPF.

The chain is built from TRBV4-1 and TRBJ2-1, with a possible D match to TRBD2 (7 bases). Between the trimmed V and J ends, which lost 3 bases and 7 bases, there was a span of 13 bases. Per germline, CDR1 MGHRA and CDR2 YSYEKL. This CDR3 spans 14 amino acids. CDR3 in amino acids: CASSHTGRGNEQFF. For the CDR3, the DNA is TGCGCCAGCAGCCATACAGGGAGGGGGAATGAGCAGTTCTTC.

Concerning this clone itself: Within the sample, other DNA sequences also encode this same CDR3. CDR3 DNA sequence: TGCGCCAGCAGCTTGAGACGGGGGGCCACAGATACGCAGTATTTT. Its translation is CASSLRRGATDTQYF. The chain carries TRBV5-1 and TRBJ2-3; D might be TRBD2 (7 bases). Trimming left V 1 base short and J 2 bases short, with 11 bases between. The CDR3 runs 15 residues. Germline CDR1 SGHRS, CDR2 YFSETQ.

This clone was counted a single time. V usage is TRBV19 and J usage is TRBJ1-6; 8 nucleotides line up with TRBD1. With V trimmed by 3 bases and J by 7 bases, 2 bases remained unmatched. The CDR3 runs to 14 residues. Germline V gene data show CDR1 as LNHDA and CDR2 as SQIVND (reference sequence). CDR3: CASSMDRVNSPLHF. CDR3 nucleotide sequence: TGTGCCAGTAGTATGGACAGGGTGAATTCACCCCTCCACTTT.

The chain recombines TRBV7-3 with TRBJ1-3; D might be TRBD1 (5 bases). CDR3 length: 15 residues. The V gene lost 5 bases and the J gene lost 1 base, with 12 bases spanning the gap. Germline CDR1 and CDR2: SGHTA and FQGTGA. The chain's CDR3 is CASSTSGTSGNTIYF. CDR3 DNA sequence: TGTGCCAGCAGCACCTCGGGGACTTCTGGAAACACCATATATTTT.

The chain employs TRBV6-1 and TRBJ2-7, with 7 bases matching TRBD1. The CDR3 is 15 amino acids. CDR1 and CDR2 from the germline V gene are MNHNS and SASEGT. With V trimmed by 4 bases and J by 7 bases, 13 bases remained unmatched. The CDR3 sequence is CASSGAPGQTVEQYF. The CDR3 DNA reads as TGTGCCAGCAGTGGAGCCCCGGGACAGACGGTGGAGCAGTACTTC.

The chain joins TRBV27 to TRBJ1-2; 8 bases are a match to TRBD1. The V and J ends lost 1 base and 3 bases, in that order; junction bases with no gene match: 4. Per the germline V gene, CDR1 is MNHEY and CDR2 is SMNVEV (reference sequence). The CDR3 is made up of 15 amino acids. The CDR3 coding sequence is TGTGCCAGCAGTTTATATGGACAGGGTGACTATGGCTACACCTTC. Its protein product is CASSLYGQGDYGYTF.

The chain uses TRBV29-1 and TRBJ2-3; TRBD1 is a possible D gene (6 bases). The CDR3 runs to 13 residues. Germline values: CDR1 SQVTM, CDR2 ANQGSEA. Trimming took off 2 bases at V and 5 bases at J, with 11 bases between the two ends. The CDR3 is CSVENRVRDTQYF. CDR3 DNA: TGCAGCGTTGAAAACAGGGTTCGAGATACGCAGTATTTT.

V gene TRBV27 combines with J gene TRBJ1-4, with 7 bases aligning to TRBD1. The germline V gene encodes CDR1 MNHEY and CDR2 SMNVEV (reference sequence). V lost 5 bases to trimming and J lost 7 bases; unmatched junction nucleotides: 7. This CDR3 contains 14 residues. The CDR3 nucleotides are TGTGCCAGCAGTAACAGGGGTGGGGGTGAAAAACTGTTTTTT. Encoded protein: CASSNRGGGEKLFF.

Only one count was recorded for this clone. The chain has TRBV5-1 and TRBJ1-1, with TRBD1 identical over 8 bases. The junction had 11 bases not matched to a gene; V was cut back by 3 bases and J by 4 bases. Germline V gene lookup returns CDR1 SGHRS and CDR2 YFSETQ. The CDR3 runs 16 residues. In DNA form, the CDR3 reads TGCGCCAGCAGCTCGTCAGGGGGCTGGGCAGGCACTGAAGCTTTCTTT. As protein: CASSSSGGWAGTEAFF.

The rearrangement joins TRBV28 to TRBJ1-5; tentatively, D is TRBD1 (5 bases). Trimming took 5 bases from V and 3 from J, leaving 14 bases between them. This CDR3 spans 15 amino acids. The germline CDR1 and CDR2 sequences are MDHEN and SYDVKM. The CDR3 loop reads CASSLGGGLNQPQHF. CDR3 DNA sequence: TGTGCCAGCAGTCTGGGCGGGGGTCTCAATCAGCCCCAGCATTTT.

The genes are TRBV20-1 and TRBJ1-1; D call uncertain. This CDR3 has 11 amino acids. V was cut by 5 bases and J by 8 bases, with 12 bases left in between. CDR1 is DFQATT and CDR2 is SNEGSKA in the germline V gene (reference sequence). The CDR3 region has the DNA TGCAGTGCTGAGGGCGAGAGGGAAGCTTTCTTT. Protein sequence: CSAEGEREAFF.

The chain couples TRBV5-1 to TRBJ1-2; the D gene is possibly TRBD1 (5 bases). V was clipped by 1 base and J by 6 bases, with 13 bases between them. Germline V gene lookup returns CDR1 SGHRS and CDR2 YFSETQ. The length of the CDR3 is 14 residues. The CDR3 loop reads CASSLTGLLDGYTF. In DNA form, the CDR3 reads TGCGCCAGCAGCTTGACGGGACTTTTAGATGGCTACACCTTC.

The V call is TRBV5-8, the J call TRBJ1-2, with TRBD1 identical over 10 bases. The CDR3 runs to 16 residues. CDR1 is SGHTS, CDR2 YDEGEE, per germline. The junction had 8 bases not matched to a gene; V was cut back by 2 bases and J by 4 bases. CDR3 in DNA: TGTGCCAGCAGCTTCACCGGGACAGGGGTCGTCTATGGCTACACCTTC. As protein: CASSFTGTGVVYGYTF.

This rearrangement joins TRBV10-2 to TRBJ1-3, with a possible D match to TRBD1 (6 bases). CDR3 length equals 14 residues. Germline V lookup: CDR1 WSHSY, CDR2 SAAADI. V lost 6 bases and J lost 4, with 13 bases in between. The CDR3 region has the DNA TGCGCCAGCAGCAATGGACAGTACGGAAACACCATATATTTT. Translated, it gives CASSNGQYGNTIYF.